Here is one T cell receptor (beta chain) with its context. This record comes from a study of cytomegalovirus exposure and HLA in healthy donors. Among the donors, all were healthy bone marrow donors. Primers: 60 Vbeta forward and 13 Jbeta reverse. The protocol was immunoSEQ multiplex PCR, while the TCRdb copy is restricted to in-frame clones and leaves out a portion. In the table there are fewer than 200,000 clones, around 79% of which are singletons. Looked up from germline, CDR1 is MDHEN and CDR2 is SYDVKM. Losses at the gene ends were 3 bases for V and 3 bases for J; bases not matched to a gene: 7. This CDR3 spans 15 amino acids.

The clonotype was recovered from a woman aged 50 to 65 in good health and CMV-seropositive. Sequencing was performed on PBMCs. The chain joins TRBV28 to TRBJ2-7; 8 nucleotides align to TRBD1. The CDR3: CASSFNSGTGYEQYF. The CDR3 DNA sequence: TGTGCCAGCAGTTTTAACTCCGGGACAGGCTACGAGCAGTACTTC.